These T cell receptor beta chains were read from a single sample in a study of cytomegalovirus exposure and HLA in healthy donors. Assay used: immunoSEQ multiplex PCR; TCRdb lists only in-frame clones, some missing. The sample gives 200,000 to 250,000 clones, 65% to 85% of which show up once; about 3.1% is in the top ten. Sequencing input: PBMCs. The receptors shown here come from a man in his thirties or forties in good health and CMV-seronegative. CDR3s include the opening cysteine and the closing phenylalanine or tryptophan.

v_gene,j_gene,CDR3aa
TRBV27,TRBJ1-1,CASSLSGATGAGSTEAFF
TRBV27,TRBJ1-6,CASSLSVGFSYNSPLHF
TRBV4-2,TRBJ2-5,CASSQDSSGGQETQYF
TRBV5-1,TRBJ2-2,CASSLFGYTGELFF
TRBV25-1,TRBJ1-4,CASSGGREKLFF
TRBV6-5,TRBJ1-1,CASSKGQGKIPEAFF
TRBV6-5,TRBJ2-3,CASSPRGSPRDTQYF
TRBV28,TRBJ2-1,CASSPEESRSYNEQFF
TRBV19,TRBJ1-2,CASSDRGSYGYTF
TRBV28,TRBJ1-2,CASNRQGNYGYTF
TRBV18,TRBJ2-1,CASSPTSGGWDEQFF
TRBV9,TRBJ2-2,CASSILAGGRNTGELFF
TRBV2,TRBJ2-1,CASSVHGAGVVDEQFF
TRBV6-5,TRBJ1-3,CASSSDISTGNTIYF
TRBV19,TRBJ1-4,CASKAGATNEKLFF
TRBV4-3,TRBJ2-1,CASSPSRGNEQFF
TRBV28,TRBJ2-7,CASSSPGTDEQYF
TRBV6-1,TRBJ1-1,CASSVNRGNTEAFF
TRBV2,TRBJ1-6,CASMGQTNSPLHF
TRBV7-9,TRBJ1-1,CASSFSDTEAFF
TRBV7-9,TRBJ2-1,CASSSDRGGGNEQFF
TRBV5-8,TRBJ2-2,CASSPGGGTGELFF
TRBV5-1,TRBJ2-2,CASSPRTGASSGELFF
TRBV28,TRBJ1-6,CASSLTGSSPLHF
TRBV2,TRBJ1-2,CASSEGTVNYGYTF
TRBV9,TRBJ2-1,CASSVEGGASKHNEQFF
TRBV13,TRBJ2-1,CASSTPQLAGATYNEQFF
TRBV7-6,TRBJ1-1,CASSPRQGALNTEAFF
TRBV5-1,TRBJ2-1,CASSLGSEQFF